These 25 T cell receptor beta chains share one sample of origin, sequenced in a study of cytotoxic CD8 clonotypes in ibrutinib-treated CLL. Sequencing used immunoSEQ multiplex PCR; TCRdb keeps in-frame clones, though not all of them. There are approximately 150,000 clones in the sample; 60% to 85% occur only once, and about 29% lies in the top ten. The source was PBMCs, collected after 12 months of ibrutinib treatment. The source is a human donor with chronic lymphocytic leukemia.

The rearrangement uses TRBV7-6 and TRBJ2-7; TRBD1 agrees at 8 bases. This CDR3 spans 16 amino acids. The junction had 11 bases not matched to a gene; V was cut back by 4 bases and J by 3 bases. Looked up from germline, CDR1 is SGHVS and CDR2 is FNYEAQ. CDR3 sequence: CASSSPLGQGIYEQYF. The CDR3 nucleotides read TGTGCCAGCAGCTCACCCCTCGGACAGGGAATCTACGAGCAGTACTTC. Using reference TRBV7-6 and TRBJ2-7 for the parts outside the CDR3, the full variable domain is GAGVSQSPRYKVTKRGQDVALRCDPISGHVSLYWYRQALGQGPEFLTYFNYEAQQDKSGLPNDRFSAERPEGSISTLTIQRTEQRDSAMYRCASSSPLGQGIYEQYFGPGTRLTVT.

V usage is TRBV5-5 and J usage is TRBJ2-7, with 7 bases identical to TRBD1. Germline V gene sequence: CDR1 SGHKS, CDR2 YYEKEE (reference sequence). The CDR3 loop spans 14 amino acids. V lost 2 bases, J lost 1 base, and 3 bases stayed unmatched. The CDR3 region has the DNA TGTGCCAGCAGCTTACGCAGGGGGTCCTACGAGCAGTACTTC. Its translation is CASSLRRGSYEQYF. The full variable domain, completed using reference TRBV5-5 and TRBJ2-7, is DAGVTQSPTHLIKTRGQQVTLRCSPISGHKSVSWYQQVLGQGPQFIFQYYEKEERGRGNFPDRFSARQFPNYSSELNVNALLLGDSALYLCASSLRRGSYEQYFGPGTRLTVT.

The chain links TRBV5-1 to TRBJ1-6; D unresolved. CDR1 and CDR2 (germline): SGHRS, YFSETQ. The germline V and J ends were trimmed by 4 bases and 5 bases, with 16 bases remaining between them. CDR3 length: 16 residues. CDR3 residues: CASSTDPGSNNSPLHF. CDR3 nucleotides: TGCGCCAGCAGCACCGACCCGGGTTCCAATAATTCACCCCTCCACTTT.

A few counts support this clone. This chain links TRBV6-5 with TRBJ1-2, with unresolved D. The CDR3 has 12 residues. CDR1 is MNHEY and CDR2 is SVGAGI in the germline V gene. V shed 1 base and J shed 7 bases, with 7 bases lying between them. The CDR3 region is CASSYYGVGYTF. For the CDR3, the DNA is TGTGCCAGCAGTTACTATGGGGTTGGCTACACCTTC.

The chain is built from TRBV19 and TRBJ1-2, with D perhaps TRBD1 (5 bases). CDR1 and CDR2 from the germline V gene are LNHDA and SQIVND (reference sequence). The CDR3 sequence is 16 residues long. Trimming removed 1 base from V and 0 bases from J, with 12 bases in between. The CDR3 DNA reads as TGTGCCAGTAGTATAGCAGGGACCATTACTAACTATGGCTACACCTTC. It yields the protein CASSIAGTITNYGYTF.

The J gene is TRBJ2-5, the V gene TRBV4-2; the D gene could be TRBD1 or TRBD2 (6 bases each). Trimming removed 1 base from V and 0 bases from J, with 12 bases in between. In germline, CDR1 is LGHNA, CDR2 YNFKEQ. This CDR3 is 16 amino acids long. CDR3 region: CASSQAGAGYQETQYF. For the CDR3, the DNA is TGTGCCAGCAGCCAAGCAGGGGCGGGGTACCAAGAGACCCAGTACTTC.

This clone occurred a few times. The chain has TRBV2 and TRBJ1-1, with unresolved D. CDR1 and CDR2 from the germline V gene are SNHLY and FYNNEI. The CDR3 is 8 residues long. The germline V and J ends were trimmed by 0 bases and 13 bases, with 0 bases remaining between them. DNA for the CDR3: TGTGCCAGCAGTGAAGCTTTCTTT. It encodes CASSEAFF.

The rearrangement links TRBV5-1 to TRBJ2-3, with 9 bases fitting TRBD1. Unmatched junction bases numbered 7, after V lost 4 bases and J lost 4 bases. From germline, CDR1 is SGHRS and CDR2 YFSETQ. The CDR3 is 15 amino acids. The CDR3 loop is CASSPGQGTADTQYF. The CDR3 DNA is TGCGCCAGCAGCCCGGGACAGGGTACGGCAGATACGCAGTATTTT.

This clone was found a few times. The V gene is TRBV6-6, the J gene TRBJ1-1; D gene uncertain. This CDR3 contains 14 residues. Germline CDR1 reads MNHNY; CDR2 reads SVGAGI (reference sequence). V lost 7 bases, J lost 0 bases, and 12 bases lay in between. The CDR3 is CASTRGSLNTEAFF. The CDR3 nucleotides are TGTGCCAGCACCCGGGGTAGCCTGAACACTGAAGCTTTCTTT.

The V and J genes are TRBV5-8 and TRBJ2-3, with TRBD1 identical over 10 bases. The germline gives CDR1 SGHTS, CDR2 YDEGEE. The CDR3 consists of 16 residues. V was clipped by 0 bases and J by 6 bases; unmatched bases: 7. The CDR3: CASSLEWTGGLDTQYF. In nucleotides, the CDR3 is TGTGCCAGCAGCTTGGAGTGGACAGGGGGTTTGGATACGCAGTATTTT. Complete variable domain (other parts from reference TRBV5-8 and TRBJ2-3): EAGVTQSPTHLIKTRGQQATLRCSPISGHTSVYWYQQALGLGLQFLLWYDEGEERNRGNFPPRFSGRQFPNYSSELNVNALELEDSALYLCASSLEWTGGLDTQYFGPGTRLTVL.

The V call is TRBV6-5, the J call TRBJ2-7, with a possible D match to TRBD1 (5 bases). This CDR3 region has 14 residues. Trimming left V 7 bases short and J 2 bases short, with 15 bases between. Germline CDR1 and CDR2: MNHEY and SVGAGI. CDR3 coding DNA: TGTGCCAGCACTGCAACGACAGCCCCCTACGAGCAGTACTTC. Its protein product is CASTATTAPYEQYF.

The chain carries TRBV19 and TRBJ2-7; 8 bases agree with TRBD2. The V segment lost 4 bases and the J segment 1 base; nucleotides outside the gene matches: 9. Germline CDR1 and CDR2: LNHDA and SQIVND (reference sequence). CDR3 length: 16 amino acids. The DNA of the CDR3 is TGTGCCAGTAGTAAGGGAGCGGGAGAAGGGTCCTACGAGCAGTACTTC. Protein product: CASSKGAGEGSYEQYF. The variable domain in full, completed from reference TRBV19 and TRBJ2-7, reads DGGITQSPKYLFRKEGQNVTLSCEQNLNHDAMYWYRQDPGQGLRLIYYSQIVNDFQKGDIAEGYSVSREKKESFPLTVTSAQKNPTAFYLCASSKGAGEGSYEQYFGPGTRLTVT.

The gene calls are TRBV5-1 and TRBJ2-7; D perhaps matches TRBD1 (6 bases). The CDR3 length is 17 residues. Between the trimmed V and J ends, which lost 5 bases and 0 bases, there was a span of 21 bases. Germline loops: CDR1 SGHRS, CDR2 YFSETQ. CDR3 in DNA: TGCGCCAGCAGTTCTCCCCAACAGGGCATTCTCTCCTACGAGCAGTACTTC. Protein: CASSSPQQGILSYEQYF. Complete variable domain (other parts from reference TRBV5-1 and TRBJ2-7): KAGVTQTPRYLIKTRGQQVTLSCSPISGHRSVSWYQQTPGQGLQFLFEYFSETQRNKGNFPGRFSGRQFSNSRSEMNVSTLELGDSALYLCASSSPQQGILSYEQYFGPGTRLTVT.

The chain combines TRBV28 with TRBJ1-2; D gene unclear. V was shortened by 6 bases and J by 4 bases, with 18 bases between the two germline ends. CDR1 and CDR2 (germline): MDHEN, SYDVKM. The CDR3 sequence is 15 residues long. CDR3 sequence (DNA): TGTGCCAGCAGACCTCCGGATCCGGGTACCTATGGCTACACCTTC. It encodes CASRPPDPGTYGYTF.

The V and J genes are TRBV7-3 and TRBJ1-2; D is possibly TRBD1 (6 bases). Germline V gene data show CDR1 as SGHTA and CDR2 as FQGTGA. The CDR3 length is 15 residues. Trimming took off 5 bases at V and 4 bases at J, with 17 bases between the two ends. In DNA form, the CDR3 reads TGTGCCAGCAGCCCCGGCCAGGGGCTAAGCTATGGCTACACCTTC. Residues: CASSPGQGLSYGYTF.

This rearrangement joins TRBV4-3 to TRBJ2-1, with D possibly matching TRBD2 (6 bases). Germline-derived CDR1 and CDR2 are LGHNA and YSLEER. V was cut by 4 bases and J by 0 bases, with 13 bases left in between. The CDR3 covers 16 residues. The CDR3, as DNA: TGCGCCAGCAGCCTCCGGCGGGACGTCTCCTACAATGAGCAGTTCTTC. It is translated as CASSLRRDVSYNEQFF.

The chain joins TRBV28 to TRBJ1-2; 8 bases are a match to TRBD1. CDR1 MDHEN and CDR2 SYDVKM come from the germline V gene. V trimming: 3 bases; J trimming: 8 bases; junction bases outside the gene matches: 11. CDR3 length: 15 residues. The CDR3 loop is CASSLGTGVTGGYTF. CDR3 in DNA: TGTGCCAGCAGTTTGGGGACAGGCGTGACGGGGGGCTACACCTTC.

As regards this clone: Other DNA sequences within the sample encode an identical CDR3. This chain links TRBV5-1 with TRBJ2-7; 7 positions match TRBD1. The CDR3 has 15 amino acids. Per the germline V gene, CDR1 is SGHRS and CDR2 is YFSETQ. The trim removed 0 bases at V and 5 bases at J, leaving 8 bases unmatched. The CDR3 sequence is CASSLAGRGRDEQYF. Written as DNA, the CDR3 is TGCGCCAGCAGCTTGGCAGGTAGGGGGCGGGACGAGCAGTACTTC.

The chain is built from TRBV4-1 and TRBJ1-2, with TRBD1 identical over 8 bases. The CDR3 spans 15 residues. J was trimmed by 3 bases and V by 5 bases; bases with no gene match: 8. Germline values: CDR1 MGHRA, CDR2 YSYEKL. CDR3 nucleotide sequence: TGCGCCAGCAGCGGACAGGGAACTTTGGACTATGGCTACACCTTC. Residues: CASSGQGTLDYGYTF.

This clone has only a few counts. The gene calls are TRBV18 and TRBJ1-3; D not certain. CDR3 size: 15 residues. Trimming shortened V by 1 base and J by 0 bases, and 7 bases separated the two germline ends. Looked up from germline, CDR1 is KGHSH and CDR2 is LQKENI. CDR3 amino acids: CASSPQGISGNTIYF. In DNA form, the CDR3 reads TGTGCCAGCTCACCACAAGGGATCTCTGGAAACACCATATATTTT.

This chain links TRBV5-8 with TRBJ2-5; D remains ambiguous. Looked up from germline, CDR1 is SGHTS and CDR2 is YDEGEE. The CDR3 sequence is 14 residues long. V was shortened by 4 bases and J by 0 bases, with 10 bases between the two germline ends. The CDR3 sequence is CASSTRQYQETQYF. In DNA, the CDR3 is TGTGCCAGCAGCACACGACAATACCAAGAGACCCAGTACTTC.

V is TRBV5-8 and J is TRBJ2-7; 9 nucleotides align to TRBD1. Looked up from germline, CDR1 is SGHTS and CDR2 is YDEGEE. The CDR3 contains 17 residues. The J segment lost 3 bases and the V segment lost 7 bases, leaving 17 bases of the junction unmatched. CDR3 nucleotides: TGTGCCAGCCCGGGGGACAGGGCCCGGGGGGACGACTACGAGCAGTACTTC. This encodes CASPGDRARGDDYEQYF.

The chain employs TRBV27 and TRBJ1-5; 8 bases map to TRBD1. V shed 2 bases and J 0 bases; nucleotides not matched to a gene: 12. Germline assignment: CDR1 MNHEY and CDR2 SMNVEV (reference sequence). The CDR3 runs 19 residues. The CDR3 is CASSLRFGQGLYSNQPQHF. CDR3 DNA sequence: TGTGCCAGCAGTTTAAGGTTCGGACAGGGACTTTATAGCAATCAGCCCCAGCATTTT.

The rearrangement uses TRBV13 and TRBJ2-7, with D possibly matching TRBD2 (7 bases). In germline, CDR1 is PRHDT, CDR2 FYEKMQ (reference sequence). The CDR3 covers 14 residues. V lost 5 bases and J 2 bases, leaving 13 bases between the germline ends. CDR3 DNA sequence: TGTGCCAGCAGCGTTGAGGGGGGGGCCTACGAGCAGTACTTC. This encodes CASSVEGGAYEQYF.

J is TRBJ1-2 and V is TRBV7-2, with D unresolved. This CDR3 region has 11 residues. V was clipped by 1 base and J by 11 bases, with 8 bases between them. The V gene's germline CDR1 is SGHTA and CDR2 FQGNSA. CDR3 amino acids: CASSLVSGYTF. Written as DNA, the CDR3 is TGTGCCAGCAGCTTAGTTTCCGGATACACCTTC. Looking up the rest from reference TRBV7-2 and TRBJ1-2 gives the full variable domain: GAGVSQSPSNKVTEKGKDVELRCDPISGHTALYWYRQSLGQGLEFLIYFQGNSAPDKSGLPSDRFSAERTGGSVSTLTIQRTQQEDSAVYLCASSLVSGYTFGSGTRLTVV.